Below are 20 T cell receptor beta chains sequenced from a single sample in a study of PD-1 blockade in classical Hodgkin lymphoma. Exposure to brentuximab vedotin varied, and each patient had relapsed following autologous stem cell transplantation. Using immunoSEQ multiplex PCR, the repertoire was profiled, and TCRdb retains in-frame clones only, with some absent. There are more than 140,000 clones in the sample; just under 80% occur only once, and about 9.3% lies in the top ten. This sample comprised peripheral blood mononuclear cells (PBMCs), obtained before the second cycle of nivolumab. The receptor set was obtained from a human donor with classical Hodgkin lymphoma.

The rearrangement joins TRBV6-5 to TRBJ2-1, with D possibly TRBD2 on 5 matching bases. CDR1 and CDR2 from the germline V gene are MNHEY and SVGAGI. The ends were cut back, 6 bases at V and 8 bases at J, with 11 bases in the middle. The CDR3 contains 12 residues. The CDR3 spells CASRRGVDEQFF. The CDR3 coding sequence is TGTGCCAGCAGACGGGGAGTCGATGAGCAGTTCTTC.

This chain connects TRBV19 to TRBJ2-7, with D possibly TRBD2 on 6 matching bases. The CDR3 has 17 residues. Per germline, CDR1 LNHDA and CDR2 SQIVND (reference sequence). The germline V and J ends were trimmed by 0 bases and 4 bases, with 19 bases remaining between them. This CDR3 reads CASSIDRRTPGRYEQYF. The CDR3 coding sequence is TGTGCCAGTAGTATAGATCGAAGGACCCCGGGGAGGTACGAGCAGTACTTC.

This clone occurred once. V usage is TRBV19 and J usage is TRBJ2-7, with 7 bases matching TRBD2. The germline gives CDR1 LNHDA, CDR2 SQIVND (reference sequence). The CDR3 is 14 residues long. V lost 2 bases to trimming and J lost 6 bases; unmatched junction nucleotides: 7. CDR3 loop: CASSIMAGEGEQYF. The CDR3 coding sequence is TGTGCCAGTAGTATAATGGCGGGAGAAGGCGAGCAGTACTTC.

This clone appeared a few times. The rearrangement uses TRBV6-5 and TRBJ2-2; possibly TRBD2 for D (7 bases). Trimming removed 2 bases at V and 4 bases at J, with 8 bases between. The germline V gene has CDR1 MNHEY and CDR2 SVGAGI. This CDR3 is built from 14 residues. CDR3 nucleotide sequence: TGTGCCAGCAGTTACCGGGGGGCCACCGGGGAGCTGTTTTTT. This gives the protein CASSYRGATGELFF.

This chain uses TRBV6-5 with TRBJ1-2, with D hard to call. The CDR3 is 14 residues long. Germline loops: CDR1 MNHEY, CDR2 SVGAGI. Deletions cut 8 bases from V and 3 bases from J, with 16 bases between. The CDR3 nucleotides read TGTGCCAGCTCCTCTCAGGCGACCTACTATGGCTACACCTTC. This encodes CASSSQATYYGYTF.

The chain combines TRBV11-2 with TRBJ2-5; the match to TRBD1 covers 10 bases. V lost 5 bases and J lost 6; bases outside the gene matches: 6. Germline loops: CDR1 SGHAT, CDR2 FQNNGV. This CDR3 contains 14 residues. The CDR3 bases are TGTGCCAGCAGCCTCGACAGGGGGCGAAAGACCCAGTACTTC. Translated, it gives CASSLDRGRKTQYF.

V and J are TRBV11-1 and TRBJ1-2, with TRBD1 matching over 8 bases. After removal of 5 bases from V and 5 bases from J, the junction contained 4 bases not matched to a gene. Germline CDR1 is SGHAT and CDR2 is FQDESV (reference sequence). CDR3 length equals 13 residues. CDR3: CASSTRQGYGYTF. The CDR3, as DNA: TGTGCCAGCAGCACGAGACAGGGGTATGGCTACACCTTC.

The J gene is TRBJ1-1, the V gene TRBV19; 8 bases line up with TRBD1. V dropped 6 bases and J dropped 10; count of bases not matched to a gene: 13. There are 14 residues in the CDR3. CDR1 is LNHDA and CDR2 is SQIVND in the germline V gene (reference sequence). CDR3 bases: TGTGCCAGTAGCCCCGGGGCAGGGGGCGTTTTAGCTTTCTTT. The encoded protein is CASSPGAGGVLAFF. Supplemented by reference TRBV19 and TRBJ1-1, the full variable domain reads DGGITQSPKYLFRKEGQNVTLSCEQNLNHDAMYWYRQDPGQGLRLIYYSQIVNDFQKGDIAEGYSVSREKKESFPLTVTSAQKNPTAFYLCASSPGAGGVLAFFGQGTRLTVV.

The rearrangement joins TRBV25-1 to TRBJ2-2; 8 positions agree with TRBD1. This CDR3 has 16 amino acids. Trimming took 1 base from V and 5 from J; bases not matched to a gene: 6. Germline CDR1 and CDR2: MGHDK and SYGVNS. The CDR3 reads CASSESGGGGTGELFF. In DNA form, the CDR3 reads TGTGCCAGCAGTGAATCAGGGGGCGGAGGGACCGGGGAGCTGTTTTTT.

V is TRBV25-1 and J is TRBJ2-7; D call uncertain. The V end lost 3 bases, the J end lost 0 bases, and 3 bases lay between the germline ends. This CDR3 comprises 12 residues. Germline CDR1 reads MGHDK; CDR2 reads SYGVNS. The CDR3 DNA is TGTGCCAGCAGTGAGAACTCCTACGAGCAGTACTTC. It translates to CASSENSYEQYF.

V is TRBV5-6 and J is TRBJ1-2, with 11 bases matching TRBD1. This CDR3 has 14 residues. The ends lost 4 bases at V and 4 bases at J; junction bases unmatched: 3. The germline CDR1 and CDR2 sequences are SGHDT and YYEEEE. CDR3 DNA: TGTGCCAGCAGCCGGGACAGGGGGACCTATGGCTACACCTTC. This codes for CASSRDRGTYGYTF.

This sequence joins TRBV6-4 and TRBJ1-4; possibly TRBD1 for D (6 bases). CDR1 is MRHNA and CDR2 is SNTAGT in the germline V gene. The CDR3 loop spans 16 amino acids. Trimming took off 5 bases at V and 4 bases at J, with 17 bases between the two ends. The DNA for the CDR3 is TGTGCCAGCAGTCCCAGGGGCCTCACGGGTAATGAAAAACTGTTTTTT. It specifies CASSPRGLTGNEKLFF.

The rearrangement joins TRBV11-2 to TRBJ1-3, with D unclear. The ends were cut back, 2 bases at V and 4 bases at J, with 3 bases in the middle. In germline, CDR1 is SGHAT, CDR2 FQNNGV. There are 12 residues in the CDR3. CDR3 residues: CASSLSGNTIYF. Here the CDR3 DNA reads TGTGCCAGCAGCTTATCCGGAAACACCATATATTTT.

The J gene is TRBJ2-7, the V gene TRBV6-5, with no clear D. The germline CDR1 and CDR2 sequences are MNHEY and SVGAGI. The CDR3 runs 15 residues. The V gene lost 2 bases and the J gene lost 5 bases, with 16 bases spanning the gap. This CDR3 is CASSYQDAALDEQYF. The CDR3 coding sequence is TGTGCCAGCAGTTACCAGGACGCAGCGCTCGACGAGCAGTACTTC.

J is TRBJ1-5 and V is TRBV7-9; no firm D call. CDR3 length equals 17 residues. The ends were cut back, 1 base at V and 0 bases at J, with 13 bases in the middle. Per germline, CDR1 SEHNR and CDR2 FQNEAQ (reference sequence). The CDR3 coding sequence is TGTGCCAGCAGCTTAGTCTGGGGAAGGGATAGCAATCAGCCCCAGCATTTT. This codes for CASSLVWGRDSNQPQHF.

This clone was picked up a small number of times. This chain links TRBV25-1 with TRBJ2-7; D is uncertain. The V end lost 3 bases, the J end lost 3 bases, and 9 bases lay between the germline ends. In germline, CDR1 is MGHDK, CDR2 SYGVNS. The CDR3 spans 13 residues. The CDR3 region is CASSESPYYEQYF. CDR3 DNA sequence: TGTGCCAGCAGTGAGTCCCCCTACTACGAGCAGTACTTC.

The chain combines TRBV30 with TRBJ2-7; 12 bases fit TRBD2. The junction had 4 bases not matched to a gene; V was cut back by 4 bases and J by 6 bases. There are 13 residues in the CDR3. Germline assignment: CDR1 GTSNPN and CDR2 SVGIG (reference sequence). This CDR3 is CAWMTSGSFEQYF. Here the CDR3 DNA reads TGTGCCTGGATGACTAGCGGGAGCTTCGAGCAGTACTTC.

This clone has a handful of counts. The gene calls are TRBV15 and TRBJ2-5, with D maybe TRBD2 (5 bases). Germline CDR1 and CDR2: LNHNV and YYDKDF (reference sequence). The CDR3 loop spans 15 amino acids. With 0 bases removed from V and 4 bases from J, the gap between germline ends came to 12 bases. Written as DNA, the CDR3 is TGTGCCACCAGCAGAGATGCGGGCGAACCAGAGACCCAGTACTTC. Translated, it gives CATSRDAGEPETQYF.

The chain has TRBV6-5 and TRBJ2-3; possibly TRBD2 for D (5 bases). V was cut by 4 bases and J by 5 bases, with 16 bases left in between. The CDR3 has 15 amino acids. Germline loops: CDR1 MNHEY, CDR2 SVGAGI. CDR3 in amino acids: CASSSPTGVGDTQYF. CDR3 coding DNA: TGTGCCAGCAGTTCCCCGACCGGGGTGGGAGATACGCAGTATTTT.

This clone has a single count. This chain uses TRBV18 with TRBJ2-7, with 11 bases that match TRBD2. The CDR3 contains 14 residues. From germline, CDR1 is KGHSH and CDR2 LQKENI. J lost 6 bases, V lost 5 bases, and 6 bases had no gene match. CDR3 loop: CASSIAGGPGEQYF. The CDR3 region has the DNA TGTGCCAGCTCAATAGCGGGAGGGCCCGGCGAGCAGTACTTC.